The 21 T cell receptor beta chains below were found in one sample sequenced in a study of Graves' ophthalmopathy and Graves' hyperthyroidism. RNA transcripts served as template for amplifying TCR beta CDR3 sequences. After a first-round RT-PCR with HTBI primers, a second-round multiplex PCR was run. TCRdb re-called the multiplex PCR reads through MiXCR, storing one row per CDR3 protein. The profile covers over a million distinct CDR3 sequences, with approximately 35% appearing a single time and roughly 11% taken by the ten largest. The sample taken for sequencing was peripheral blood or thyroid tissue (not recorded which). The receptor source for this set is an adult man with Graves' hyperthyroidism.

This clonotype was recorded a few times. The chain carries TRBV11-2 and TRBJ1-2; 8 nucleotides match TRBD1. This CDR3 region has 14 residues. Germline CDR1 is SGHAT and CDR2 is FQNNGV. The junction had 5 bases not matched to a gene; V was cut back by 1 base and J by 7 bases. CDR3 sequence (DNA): TGTGCCAGCAGCTTAGCAGGGGGCCAGGGTGGCTACACCTTC. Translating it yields CASSLAGGQGGYTF.

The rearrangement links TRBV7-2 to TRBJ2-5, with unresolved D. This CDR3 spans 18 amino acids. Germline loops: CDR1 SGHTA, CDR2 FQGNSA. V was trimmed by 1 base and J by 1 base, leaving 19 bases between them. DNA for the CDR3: TGTGCCAGCAGCTTAGAGTCCCCCCCCCCCGGTAGCCAAGAGACCCAGTACTTC. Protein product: CASSLESPPPGSQETQYF.

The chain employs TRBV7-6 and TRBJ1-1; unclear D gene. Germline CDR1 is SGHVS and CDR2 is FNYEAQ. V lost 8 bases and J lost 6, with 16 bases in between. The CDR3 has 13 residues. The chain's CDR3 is CASSLGINAEAFF. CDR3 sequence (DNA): TGTGCCAGCTCACTTGGCATTAACGCTGAAGCTTTCTTT.

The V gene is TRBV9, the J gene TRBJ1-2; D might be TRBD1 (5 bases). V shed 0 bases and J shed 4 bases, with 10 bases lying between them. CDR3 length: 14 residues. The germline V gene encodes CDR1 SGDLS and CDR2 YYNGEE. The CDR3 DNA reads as TGTGCCAGCAGCGTAGAGACAGACTCCTATGGCTACACCTTC. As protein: CASSVETDSYGYTF.

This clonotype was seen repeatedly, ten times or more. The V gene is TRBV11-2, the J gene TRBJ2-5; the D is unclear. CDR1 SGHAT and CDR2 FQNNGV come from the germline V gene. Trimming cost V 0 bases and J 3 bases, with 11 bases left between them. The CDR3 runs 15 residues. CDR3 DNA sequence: TGTGCCAGCAGCTTAGATCGTGGGTCGGAAGAGACCCAGTACTTC. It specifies CASSLDRGSEETQYF.

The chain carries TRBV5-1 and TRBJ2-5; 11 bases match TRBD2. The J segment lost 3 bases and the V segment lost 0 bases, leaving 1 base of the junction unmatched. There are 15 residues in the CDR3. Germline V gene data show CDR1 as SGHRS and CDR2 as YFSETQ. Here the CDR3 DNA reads TGCGCCAGCAGCTTGGTACTAGCGGGAGAAGAGACCCAGTACTTC. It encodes CASSLVLAGEETQYF.

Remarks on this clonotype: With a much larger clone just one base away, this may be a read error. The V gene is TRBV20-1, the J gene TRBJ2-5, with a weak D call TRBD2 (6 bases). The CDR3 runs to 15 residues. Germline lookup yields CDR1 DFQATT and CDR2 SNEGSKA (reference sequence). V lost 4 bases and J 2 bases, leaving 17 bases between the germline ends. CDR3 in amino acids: CSATATRGIQETQYF. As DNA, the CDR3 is TGCAGTGCTACAGCAACTCGGGGGATACAAGAGACCCAGTACTTC.

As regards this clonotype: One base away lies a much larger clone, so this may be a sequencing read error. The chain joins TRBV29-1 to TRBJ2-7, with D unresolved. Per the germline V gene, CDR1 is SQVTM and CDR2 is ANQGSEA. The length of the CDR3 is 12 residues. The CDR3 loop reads CGVEEGRYEQYF. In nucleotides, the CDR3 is TGCGGCGTTGAAGAAGGACGTTACGAGCAGTACTTC.

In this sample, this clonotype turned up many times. CDR3 region: CSTIDLGRWGYTF. CDR3 nucleotide sequence: TGCAGTACCATCGACCTAGGGCGTTGGGGCTACACCTTC. V gene TRBV20-1 combines with J gene TRBJ1-2; D is uncertain. This CDR3 is built from 13 residues. CDR1 is DFQATT, CDR2 SNEGSKA, per germline (reference sequence). Trimming cost V 8 bases and J 8 bases, with 21 bases left between them.

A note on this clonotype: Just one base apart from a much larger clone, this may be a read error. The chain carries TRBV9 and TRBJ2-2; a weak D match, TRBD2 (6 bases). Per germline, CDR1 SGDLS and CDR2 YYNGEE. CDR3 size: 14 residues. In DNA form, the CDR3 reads TGTGTCAGCAGCTCCCGACTAGTTGGTGGGGAGCTGTTTTTT. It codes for CVSSSRLVGGELFF.

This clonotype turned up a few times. The CDR3 protein is CSAREMQGISSYEQYF. CDR3 bases: TGCAGTGCTAGAGAGATGCAGGGAATCTCCTCCTACGAGCAGTACTTC. The rearrangement uses TRBV20-1 and TRBJ2-7; possibly TRBD1 for D (5 bases). Trimming left V 0 bases short and J 0 bases short, with 15 bases between. The CDR3 runs to 16 residues. The germline gives CDR1 DFQATT, CDR2 SNEGSKA (reference sequence).

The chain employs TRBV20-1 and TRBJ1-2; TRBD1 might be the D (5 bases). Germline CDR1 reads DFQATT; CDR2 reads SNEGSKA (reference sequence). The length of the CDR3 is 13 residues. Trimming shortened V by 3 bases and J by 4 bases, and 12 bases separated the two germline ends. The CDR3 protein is CSASVPTGYGYTF. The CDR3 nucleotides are TGCAGTGCTAGCGTCCCCACAGGCTATGGCTACACCTTC.

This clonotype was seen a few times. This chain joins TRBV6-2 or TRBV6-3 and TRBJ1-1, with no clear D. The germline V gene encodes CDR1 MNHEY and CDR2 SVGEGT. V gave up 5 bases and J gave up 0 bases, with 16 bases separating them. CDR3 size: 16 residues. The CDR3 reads CASSPTPKEMNTEAFF. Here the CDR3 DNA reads TGTGCCAGCAGTCCGACACCCAAGGAGATGAACACTGAAGCTTTCTTT.

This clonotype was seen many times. Here the CDR3 reads CASSAFPGQPTQYF. The DNA of the CDR3 is TGTGCCAGCAGTGCATTCCCGGGCCAACCTACCCAGTACTTC. The V gene is TRBV2, the J gene TRBJ2-5; no clear D gene. The germline gives CDR1 SNHLY, CDR2 FYNNEI. The CDR3 is 14 residues long. The V end lost 4 bases, the J end lost 8 bases, and 17 bases lay between the germline ends.

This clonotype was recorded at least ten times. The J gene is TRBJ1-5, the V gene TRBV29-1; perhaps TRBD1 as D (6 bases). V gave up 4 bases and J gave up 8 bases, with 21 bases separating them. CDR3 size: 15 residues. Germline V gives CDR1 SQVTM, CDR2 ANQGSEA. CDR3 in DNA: TGCAGCGTTGGGGTCAGGGGATGGCCGGGAGAGCCCCAGCATTTT. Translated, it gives CSVGVRGWPGEPQHF.

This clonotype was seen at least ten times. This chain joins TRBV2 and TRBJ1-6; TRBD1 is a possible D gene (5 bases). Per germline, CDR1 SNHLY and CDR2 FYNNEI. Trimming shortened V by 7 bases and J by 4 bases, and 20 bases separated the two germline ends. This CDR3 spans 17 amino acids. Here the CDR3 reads CASKGSTPTLYNSPLHF. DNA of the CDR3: TGTGCCAGCAAGGGGTCTACCCCAACACTATATAATTCACCCCTCCACTTT. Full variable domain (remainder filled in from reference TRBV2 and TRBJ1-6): EPEVTQTPSHQVTQMGQEVILRCVPISNHLYFYWYRQILGQKVEFLVSFYNNEISEKSEIFDDQFSVERPDGSNFTLKIRSTKLEDSAMYFCASKGSTPTLYNSPLHFGNGTRLTVT.

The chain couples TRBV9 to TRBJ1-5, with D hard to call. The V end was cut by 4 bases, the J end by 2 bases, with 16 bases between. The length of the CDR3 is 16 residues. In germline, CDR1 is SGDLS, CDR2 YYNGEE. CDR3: CASSPNGVFGNQPQHF. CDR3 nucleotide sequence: TGTGCCAGCAGCCCCAATGGGGTTTTCGGCAATCAGCCCCAGCATTTT.

This chain's CDR3 is CSARAMGTAYEQYF. The DNA of the CDR3 is TGCAGTGCTAGAGCCATGGGGACTGCGTACGAGCAGTACTTC. V is TRBV20-1 and J is TRBJ2-7; the D gene is possibly TRBD2 (6 bases). CDR3 size: 14 residues. Trimming removed 1 base at V and 4 bases at J, with 14 bases between. Germline lookup yields CDR1 DFQATT and CDR2 SNEGSKA (reference sequence).

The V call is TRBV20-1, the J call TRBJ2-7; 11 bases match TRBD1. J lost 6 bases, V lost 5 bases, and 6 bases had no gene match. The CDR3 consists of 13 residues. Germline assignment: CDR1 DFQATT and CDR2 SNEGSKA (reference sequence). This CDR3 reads CSASGTGGLEQYF. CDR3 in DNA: TGCAGTGCTTCCGGGACAGGGGGTCTCGAGCAGTACTTC.

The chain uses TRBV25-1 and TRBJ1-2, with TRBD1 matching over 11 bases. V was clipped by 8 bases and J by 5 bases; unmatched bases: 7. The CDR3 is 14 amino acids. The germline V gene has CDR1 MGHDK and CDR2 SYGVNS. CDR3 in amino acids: CASVGQGARYGYTF. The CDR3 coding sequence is TGTGCCAGCGTAGGACAGGGGGCTCGATATGGCTACACCTTC.

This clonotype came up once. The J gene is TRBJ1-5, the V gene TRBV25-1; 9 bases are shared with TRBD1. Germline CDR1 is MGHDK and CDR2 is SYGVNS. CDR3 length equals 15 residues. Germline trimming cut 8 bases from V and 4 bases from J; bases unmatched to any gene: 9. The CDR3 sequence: CASPTGGTGNQPQHF. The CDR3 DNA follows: TGTGCCAGCCCGACGGGAGGGACAGGGAATCAGCCCCAGCATTTT.